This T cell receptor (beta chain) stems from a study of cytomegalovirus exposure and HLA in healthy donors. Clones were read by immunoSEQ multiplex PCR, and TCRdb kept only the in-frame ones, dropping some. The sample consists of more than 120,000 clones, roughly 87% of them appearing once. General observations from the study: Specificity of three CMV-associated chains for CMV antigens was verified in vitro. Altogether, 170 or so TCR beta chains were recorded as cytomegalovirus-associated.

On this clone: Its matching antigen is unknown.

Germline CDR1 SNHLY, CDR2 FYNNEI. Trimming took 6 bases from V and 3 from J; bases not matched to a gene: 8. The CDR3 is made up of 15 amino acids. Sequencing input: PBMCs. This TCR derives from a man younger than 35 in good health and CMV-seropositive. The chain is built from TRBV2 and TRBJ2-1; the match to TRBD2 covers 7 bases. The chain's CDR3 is CASRTLADFYNEQFF. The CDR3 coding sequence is TGTGCCAGCAGAACTCTAGCGGACTTCTACAATGAGCAGTTCTTC. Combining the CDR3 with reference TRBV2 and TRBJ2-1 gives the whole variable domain EPEVTQTPSHQVTQMGQEVILRCVPISNHLYFYWYRQILGQKVEFLVSFYNNEISEKSEIFDDQFSVERPDGSNFTLKIRSTKLEDSAMYFCASRTLADFYNEQFFGPGTRLTVL.